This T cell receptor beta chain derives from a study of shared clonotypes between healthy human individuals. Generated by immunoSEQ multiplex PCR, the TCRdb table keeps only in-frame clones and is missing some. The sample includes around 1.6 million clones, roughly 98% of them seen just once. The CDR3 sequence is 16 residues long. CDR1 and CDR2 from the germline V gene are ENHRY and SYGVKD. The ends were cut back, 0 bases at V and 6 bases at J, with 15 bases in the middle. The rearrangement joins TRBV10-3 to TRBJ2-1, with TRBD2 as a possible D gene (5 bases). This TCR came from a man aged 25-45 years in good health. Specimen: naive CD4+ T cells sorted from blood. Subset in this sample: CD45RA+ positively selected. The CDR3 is CAISESDKTGSNEQFF. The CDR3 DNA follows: TGTGCCATCAGTGAGTCAGACAAGACGGGGTCCAATGAGCAGTTCTTC.